These T cell receptor beta chains were read from a single sample in a study of shared clonotypes between healthy human individuals. Data came from immunoSEQ multiplex PCR; TCRdb stores just in-frame clones and leaves some out. The top ten hold 1.5% to 2% of the sample, which has about 2,200,000 clones, 85% to 95% seen once. Specimen: naive CD8+ T cells from PBMCs. These receptors all stem from a man between 18 and 35 years old in good health. Some clones in this sample may be carry-over from other donors' samples. CDR3s include the opening cysteine and the closing phenylalanine or tryptophan. A D gene is named only where the DNA matches it firmly. Clone size is not always given. Where it is, it says once, few, many or a class for expanded clones.

DNA: TGTGCCAGCAGTTTAGGACGGAGGGGAGGCAATCAGCCCCAGCATTTT
CDR3: CASSLGRRGGNQPQHF
size: -
J: TRBJ1-5
D: -
V: TRBV27

DNA: TGTGCCAGCAGTGGCCTAGCGGGAGCCTACAATGAGCAGTTCTTC
CDR3: CASSGLAGAYNEQFF
size: -
J: TRBJ2-1
D: TRBD2
V: TRBV2

DNA: TGTGCCAGCAGTTTAGGTGTGCCCGTCTCGCCTTATAGCAATCAGCCCCAGCATTTT
CDR3: CASSLGVPVSPYSNQPQHF
size: -
J: TRBJ1-5
D: -
V: TRBV28

DNA: TGCGCCAGCAGTCGGAGGAGGGCTGAAGGCACAGATACGCAGTATTTT
CDR3: CASSRRRAEGTDTQYF
size: once
J: TRBJ2-3
D: -
V: TRBV5-1

DNA: TGTGCCAGCAGTACCCGGGGTAGCGCAGATACGCAGTATTTT
CDR3: CASSTRGSADTQYF
size: -
J: TRBJ2-3
D: -
V: TRBV6-5

DNA: TGTGCCAGCAGTTTATCGGGACAGGGGGCTAGCGAGCAGTACTTC
CDR3: CASSLSGQGASEQYF
size: -
J: TRBJ2-7
D: TRBD1
V: TRBV28

DNA: TGTGCCAGCAGCTTAGATACCCATCCCACAGGGCCCAAGCAGTACTTC
CDR3: CASSLDTHPTGPKQYF
size: -
J: TRBJ2-7
D: -
V: TRBV7-9

DNA: TGTGCCAGCAGAAGTACTGGGACGGGAACCTACGAGCAGTACTTC
CDR3: CASRSTGTGTYEQYF
size: -
J: TRBJ2-7
D: -
V: TRBV28

DNA: TGCGCCAGCAGACCCCATCGACTAGCGGAAAACAATGAGCAGTTCTTC
CDR3: CASRPHRLAENNEQFF
size: -
J: TRBJ2-1
D: TRBD2
V: TRBV4-3

DNA: TGTGCCAGCAGACCTACGGACAGCGCGGGGGCCAACGTCCTGACTTTC
CDR3: CASRPTDSAGANVLTF
size: -
J: TRBJ2-6
D: -
V: TRBV7-3

DNA: TGTGCCTGGAGTTTCATGGGGGTTCCCCCGGAGCGAAACACCATATATTTT
CDR3: CAWSFMGVPPERNTIYF
size: once
J: TRBJ1-3
D: -
V: TRBV30

DNA: TGTGCCAGCAGCTCCACCCGGGACAAAGCAGGCTATGGCTACACCTTC
CDR3: CASSSTRDKAGYGYTF
size: -
J: TRBJ1-2
D: -
V: TRBV7-9

DNA: TGTGCCAGCAGTTCCCCATCGGGACTAGCGGGACGTACAGATACGCAGTATTTT
CDR3: CASSSPSGLAGRTDTQYF
size: -
J: TRBJ2-3
D: TRBD2
V: TRBV27

DNA: TGTGCCAGCAGCTTAGACCGGGGCTCCTACGAGCAGTACTTC
CDR3: CASSLDRGSYEQYF
size: once
J: TRBJ2-7
D: -
V: TRBV11-2

DNA: TGTGCCAGCAGCTTAGTTTCCCAGGGATGGGGCAATCAGCCCCAGCATTTT
CDR3: CASSLVSQGWGNQPQHF
size: -
J: TRBJ1-5
D: -
V: TRBV7-8

DNA: TGTGCCAGCAGCGTCAACACGCTCTATGGCTACACCTTC
CDR3: CASSVNTLYGYTF
size: -
J: TRBJ1-2
D: -
V: TRBV9

DNA: TGTGCCAGCAGTAGAGGGACTAGCGGGAGGTACAATGAGCAGTTCTTC
CDR3: CASSRGTSGRYNEQFF
size: -
J: TRBJ2-1
D: TRBD2
V: TRBV27

DNA: TGTGCCTGGACTCGGGGTATCCAAACTAATGAAAAACTGTTTTTT
CDR3: CAWTRGIQTNEKLFF
size: -
J: TRBJ1-4
D: -
V: TRBV30

DNA: TGCGCCAGCAGCCAAGATTGGGAGGGCAGAGAGACCCAGTACTTC
CDR3: CASSQDWEGRETQYF
size: -
J: TRBJ2-5
D: TRBD2
V: TRBV4-3

DNA: TGTGCCAGCAGCGTAGCAAGCGGGGGCCTCAATGAGCAGTTCTTC
CDR3: CASSVASGGLNEQFF
size: -
J: TRBJ2-1
D: TRBD2
V: TRBV9

DNA: TGTGCCAGCTCACCGACAGGGCCCACGAACACTGAAGCTTTCTTT
CDR3: CASSPTGPTNTEAFF
size: -
J: TRBJ1-1
D: TRBD1
V: TRBV18

DNA: TGCGCCAGCAGCTTGGGAGAGGGACTTAACCACAATGAGCAGTTCTTC
CDR3: CASSLGEGLNHNEQFF
size: -
J: TRBJ2-1
D: -
V: TRBV5-1

DNA: TGTGCCAGCAGCGCTAGACTAGCGGGAGGTGTCGATGAGCAGTTCTTC
CDR3: CASSARLAGGVDEQFF
size: -
J: TRBJ2-1
D: TRBD2
V: TRBV7-9

DNA: TGTGCCAGCAGCCCGGGACTAGCAGGCTACGAGCAGTACTTC
CDR3: CASSPGLAGYEQYF
size: -
J: TRBJ2-7
D: TRBD2
V: TRBV9

DNA: TGCGCCAGCAGCTCGCCTCGAGGTGAGGTAGCGGGGTACCAAGAGACCCAGTACTTC
CDR3: CASSSPRGEVAGYQETQYF
size: -
J: TRBJ2-5
D: TRBD2
V: TRBV5-1

DNA: TGTGCCAGCAGCGTCGGCGGATTTCCCGTGGAAAAACTGTTTTTT
CDR3: CASSVGGFPVEKLFF
size: -
J: TRBJ1-4
D: -
V: TRBV9

DNA: TGTGCCAGCAGTTTACAGCGGGAGGGCCTCACCGGGGAGCTGTTTTTT
CDR3: CASSLQREGLTGELFF
size: -
J: TRBJ2-2
D: TRBD2
V: TRBV27

DNA: TGCGCCAGCAGCCAAGAGTCCAGGGGGTCTTGGGAGCAGTACTTC
CDR3: CASSQESRGSWEQYF
size: -
J: TRBJ2-7
D: TRBD1
V: TRBV4-1

DNA: TGTGCCAGTAGTATAACGGTTCGCGACGCCAATGAGCAGTTCTTC
CDR3: CASSITVRDANEQFF
size: -
J: TRBJ2-1
D: -
V: TRBV19

DNA: TGTGCCAGCAGTGAGCTAGAAGTCAACTACGAGCAGTACTTC
CDR3: CASSELEVNYEQYF
size: -
J: TRBJ2-7
D: -
V: TRBV6-1

DNA: TGCGCCAGCAGCCAAGAACCTAGCGGGAGTCGGTACAATGAGCAGTTCTTC
CDR3: CASSQEPSGSRYNEQFF
size: -
J: TRBJ2-1
D: TRBD2
V: TRBV4-3

DNA: TGTGCCAGCAGCTTAGGCTGGATTGGGGGAGAGAGCTCCTACAATGAGCAGTTCTTC
CDR3: CASSLGWIGGESSYNEQFF
size: -
J: TRBJ2-1
D: -
V: TRBV7-6

DNA: TGTGCCAGCAGTGCCCCGGGAGGGGGGAGGGGAAGTTACGAGCAGTACTTC
CDR3: CASSAPGGGRGSYEQYF
size: -
J: TRBJ2-7
D: TRBD2
V: TRBV25-1

DNA: TGTGCCACCAGCAGAGCCGGGGGGAGGGGTGATCAGCCCCAGCATTTT
CDR3: CATSRAGGRGDQPQHF
size: -
J: TRBJ1-5
D: -
V: TRBV15

DNA: TGTGCCAGCTCACCCCTTGGGGGGCTAGCCACTGAAGCTTTCTTT
CDR3: CASSPLGGLATEAFF
size: -
J: TRBJ1-1
D: -
V: TRBV18

DNA: TGTGCCAGCACTCCAGGGCACCAGGGCGATGAGCAGTTCTTC
CDR3: CASTPGHQGDEQFF
size: -
J: TRBJ2-1
D: -
V: TRBV28

DNA: TGCGCCAGCAGCTTGGTTCCAGCGGGAGCCCCCTACGAGCAGTACTTC
CDR3: CASSLVPAGAPYEQYF
size: -
J: TRBJ2-7
D: TRBD2
V: TRBV5-1

DNA: TGTGCCAGCAGTTACTCGGGGGACAGAAGCAATCAGCCCCAGCATTTT
CDR3: CASSYSGDRSNQPQHF
size: -
J: TRBJ1-5
D: TRBD1
V: TRBV6-6

DNA: TGTGCCAGCAGGGGGGGATCCACAGATACGCAGTATTTT
CDR3: CASRGGSTDTQYF
size: -
J: TRBJ2-3
D: -
V: TRBV7-9

DNA: TGTGCCAGCAGCGTAGTCGATAGCGGGAGTGGCCCCTACAATGAGCAGTTCTTC
CDR3: CASSVVDSGSGPYNEQFF
size: -
J: TRBJ2-1
D: TRBD2
V: TRBV9

DNA: TGTGCCAGCAGCTTCGGGCGGGGCTACAACAGGGAGACCCAGTACTTC
CDR3: CASSFGRGYNRETQYF
size: -
J: TRBJ2-5
D: -
V: TRBV13